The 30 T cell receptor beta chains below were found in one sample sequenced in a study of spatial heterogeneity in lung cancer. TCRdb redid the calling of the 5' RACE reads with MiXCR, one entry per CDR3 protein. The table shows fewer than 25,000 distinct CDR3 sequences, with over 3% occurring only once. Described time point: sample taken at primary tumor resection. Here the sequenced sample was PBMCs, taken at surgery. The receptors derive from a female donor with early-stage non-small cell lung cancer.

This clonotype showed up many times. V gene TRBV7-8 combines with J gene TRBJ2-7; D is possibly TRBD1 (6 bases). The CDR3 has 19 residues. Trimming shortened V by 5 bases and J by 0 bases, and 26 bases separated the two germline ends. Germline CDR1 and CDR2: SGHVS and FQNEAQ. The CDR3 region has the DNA TGTGCCAGCAGCGGAGCAGGGGTGCTAGAAGGAAGAATCTCCTACGAGCAGTACTTC. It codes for CASSGAGVLEGRISYEQYF.

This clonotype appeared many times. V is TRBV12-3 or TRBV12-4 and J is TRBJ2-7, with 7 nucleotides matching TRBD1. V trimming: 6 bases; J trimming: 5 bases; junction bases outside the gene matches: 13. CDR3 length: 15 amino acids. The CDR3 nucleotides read TGTGCCAGCAGCGCTACTCCGGACAGGCCCAACGAGCAGTACTTC. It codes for CASSATPDRPNEQYF.

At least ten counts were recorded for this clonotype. The CDR3 DNA follows: TGCAGTGCTAGACTCACTAGCGGGAGTTCCGATACGCAGTATTTT. Its translation is CSARLTSGSSDTQYF. The V and J genes are TRBV20-1 and TRBJ2-3; 11 bases are shared with TRBD2. Germline CDR1 DFQATT, CDR2 SNEGSKA (reference sequence). The CDR3 loop spans 15 amino acids. With V trimmed by 2 bases and J by 6 bases, 7 bases remained unmatched.

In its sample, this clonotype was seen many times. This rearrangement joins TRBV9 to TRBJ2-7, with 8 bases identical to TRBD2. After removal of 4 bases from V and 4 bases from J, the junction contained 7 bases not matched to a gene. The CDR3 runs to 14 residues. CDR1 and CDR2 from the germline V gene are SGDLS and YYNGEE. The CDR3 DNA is TGTGCCAGCAGCCCAATGAGCGGGAGTTACGAGCAGTACTTC. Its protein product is CASSPMSGSYEQYF.

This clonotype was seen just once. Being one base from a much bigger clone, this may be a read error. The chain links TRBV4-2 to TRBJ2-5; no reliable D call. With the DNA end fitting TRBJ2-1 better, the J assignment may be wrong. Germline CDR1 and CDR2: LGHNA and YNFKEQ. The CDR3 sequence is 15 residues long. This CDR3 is CASSQESRTQETQFF. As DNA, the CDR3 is TGTGCCAGCAGCCAAGAATCGCGGACCCAAGAGACCCAGTTCTTC.

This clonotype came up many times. Written as DNA, the CDR3 is TGCGCCAGCAGCCCCTCGGGGGGCTGGGTCAAAAACATTCAGTACTTC. Residues: CASSPSGGWVKNIQYF. The chain couples TRBV5-1 to TRBJ2-4, with D possibly matching TRBD2 (7 bases). The germline gives CDR1 SGHRS, CDR2 YFSETQ. Between the trimmed V and J ends, which lost 4 bases and 3 bases, there was a span of 17 bases. This CDR3 spans 16 amino acids.

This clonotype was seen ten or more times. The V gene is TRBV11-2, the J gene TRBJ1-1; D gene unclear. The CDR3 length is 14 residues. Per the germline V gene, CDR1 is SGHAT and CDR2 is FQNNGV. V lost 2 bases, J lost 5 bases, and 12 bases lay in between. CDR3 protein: CASSLFQSRTEAFF. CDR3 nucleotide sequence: TGTGCCAGCAGCTTATTCCAGAGTCGGACTGAAGCTTTCTTT.

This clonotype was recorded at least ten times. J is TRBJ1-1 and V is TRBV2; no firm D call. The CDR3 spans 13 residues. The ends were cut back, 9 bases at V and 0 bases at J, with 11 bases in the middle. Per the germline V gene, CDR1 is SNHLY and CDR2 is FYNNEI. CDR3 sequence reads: CASCWTMNTEAFF. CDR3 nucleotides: TGTGCCAGTTGTTGGACGATGAACACTGAAGCTTTCTTT.

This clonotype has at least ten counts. The CDR3 sequence: CSAVAGGANTGELFF. CDR3 nucleotide sequence: TGCAGTGCTGTAGCGGGAGGGGCGAACACCGGGGAGCTGTTTTTT. V usage is TRBV20-1 and J usage is TRBJ2-2, with 11 nucleotides matching TRBD2. The germline gives CDR1 DFQATT, CDR2 SNEGSKA (reference sequence). The CDR3 totals 15 residues. V gave up 5 bases and J gave up 0 bases; unmatched junction bases: 2.

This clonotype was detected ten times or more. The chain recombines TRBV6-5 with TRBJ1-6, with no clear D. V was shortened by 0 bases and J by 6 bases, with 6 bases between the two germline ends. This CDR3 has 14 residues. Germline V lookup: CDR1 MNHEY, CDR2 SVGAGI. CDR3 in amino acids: CASSYSEPNSPLHF. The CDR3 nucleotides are TGTGCCAGCAGTTACTCTGAACCTAATTCACCCCTCCACTTT.

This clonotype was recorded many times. CDR3 residues: CASSPKPGHNTGELFF. CDR3 nucleotides: TGTGCCAGCAGCCCCAAGCCGGGACATAACACCGGGGAGCTGTTTTTT. This chain connects TRBV7-9 to TRBJ2-2; perhaps TRBD1 as D (6 bases). The CDR3 runs to 16 residues. Between the trimmed V and J ends, which lost 5 bases and 2 bases, there was a span of 15 bases. Germline CDR1 SEHNR, CDR2 FQNEAQ (reference sequence).

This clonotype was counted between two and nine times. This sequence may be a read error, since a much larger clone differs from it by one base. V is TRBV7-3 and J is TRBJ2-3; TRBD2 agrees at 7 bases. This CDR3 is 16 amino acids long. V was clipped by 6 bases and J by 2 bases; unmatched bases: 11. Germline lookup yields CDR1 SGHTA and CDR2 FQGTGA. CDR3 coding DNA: TGTGCCAGCAGGCTAGGGGCTAGCGGATACACAGATACGCAGTATTTT. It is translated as CASRLGASGYTDTQYF.

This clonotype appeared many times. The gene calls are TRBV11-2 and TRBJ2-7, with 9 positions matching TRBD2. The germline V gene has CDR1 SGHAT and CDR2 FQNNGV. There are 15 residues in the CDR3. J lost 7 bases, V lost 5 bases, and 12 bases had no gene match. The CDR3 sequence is CASSPTWGLAQEQYF. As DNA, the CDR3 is TGTGCCAGCAGCCCAACCTGGGGACTAGCCCAAGAGCAGTACTTC.

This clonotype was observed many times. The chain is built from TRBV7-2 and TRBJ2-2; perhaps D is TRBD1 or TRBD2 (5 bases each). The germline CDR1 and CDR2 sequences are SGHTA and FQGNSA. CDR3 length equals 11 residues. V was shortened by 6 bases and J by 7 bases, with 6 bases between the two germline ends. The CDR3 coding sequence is TGTGCCAGCAGTGGGGGCGGGGAGCTGTTTTTT. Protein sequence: CASSGGGELFF.

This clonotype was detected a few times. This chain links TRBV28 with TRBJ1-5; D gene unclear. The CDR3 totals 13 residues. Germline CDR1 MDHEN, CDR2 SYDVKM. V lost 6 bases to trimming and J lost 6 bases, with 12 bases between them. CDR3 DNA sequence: TGTGCCAGCAGGCCGCTTGGGAGTCAGCCCCAGCATTTT. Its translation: CASRPLGSQPQHF.

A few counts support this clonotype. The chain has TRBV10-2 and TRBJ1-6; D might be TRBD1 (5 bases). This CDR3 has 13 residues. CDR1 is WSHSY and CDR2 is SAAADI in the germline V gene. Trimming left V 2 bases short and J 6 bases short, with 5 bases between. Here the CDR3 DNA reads TGCGCCAGCAGTGAGGGGGGTAATTCACCCCTCCACTTT. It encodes CASSEGGNSPLHF.

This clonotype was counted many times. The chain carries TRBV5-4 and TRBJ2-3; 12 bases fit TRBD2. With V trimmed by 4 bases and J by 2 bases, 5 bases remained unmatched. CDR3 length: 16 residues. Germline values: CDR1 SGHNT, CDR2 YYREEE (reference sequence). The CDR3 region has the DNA TGTGCCAGCAGCCCAGGGACTAGCGGGCACACAGATACGCAGTATTTT. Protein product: CASSPGTSGHTDTQYF.

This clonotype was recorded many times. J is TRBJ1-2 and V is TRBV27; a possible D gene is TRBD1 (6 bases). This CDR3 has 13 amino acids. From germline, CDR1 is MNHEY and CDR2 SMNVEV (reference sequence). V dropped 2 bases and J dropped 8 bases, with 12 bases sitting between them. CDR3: CASSLQSGDGYTF. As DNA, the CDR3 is TGTGCCAGCAGTTTACAGTCAGGGGACGGCTACACCTTC.

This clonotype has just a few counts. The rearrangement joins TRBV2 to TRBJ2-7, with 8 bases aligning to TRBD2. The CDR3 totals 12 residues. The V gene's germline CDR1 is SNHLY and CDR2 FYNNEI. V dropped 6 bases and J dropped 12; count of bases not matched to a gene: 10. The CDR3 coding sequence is TGTGCCAGCAGGGCCCCGGGACTAGATCCGTACTTC. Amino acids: CASRAPGLDPYF.

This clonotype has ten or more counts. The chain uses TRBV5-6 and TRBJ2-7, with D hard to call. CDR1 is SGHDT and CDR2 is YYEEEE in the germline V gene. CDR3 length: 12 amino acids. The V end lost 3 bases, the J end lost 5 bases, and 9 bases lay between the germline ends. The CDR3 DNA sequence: TGTGCCAGCAGCTCTTGGAAGGACGAGCAGTACTTC. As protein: CASSSWKDEQYF.

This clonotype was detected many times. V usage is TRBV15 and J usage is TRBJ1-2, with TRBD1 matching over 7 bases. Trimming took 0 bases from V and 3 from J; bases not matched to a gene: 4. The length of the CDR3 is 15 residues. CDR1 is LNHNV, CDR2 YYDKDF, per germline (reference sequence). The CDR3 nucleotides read TGTGCCACCAGCAGAGAAGGGGGCTGGGACTATGGCTACACCTTC. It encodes CATSREGGWDYGYTF.

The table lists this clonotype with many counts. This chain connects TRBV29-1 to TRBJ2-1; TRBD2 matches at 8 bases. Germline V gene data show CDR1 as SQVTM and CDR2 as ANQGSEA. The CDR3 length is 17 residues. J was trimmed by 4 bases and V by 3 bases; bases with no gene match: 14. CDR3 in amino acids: CSVDCRGRKGCYNEQFF. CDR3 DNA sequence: TGCAGCGTTGATTGTCGCGGGAGGAAAGGATGTTACAATGAGCAGTTCTTC.

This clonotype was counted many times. The CDR3 DNA follows: TGTGCCATCAGACCGAAGGGGTACAATGAGCAGTTCTTC. Its translation is CAIRPKGYNEQFF. The chain joins TRBV12-3 or TRBV12-4 to TRBJ2-1, with TRBD1 as a possible D gene (5 bases). V was cut by 10 bases and J by 4 bases, with 14 bases left in between. The CDR3 runs to 13 residues.

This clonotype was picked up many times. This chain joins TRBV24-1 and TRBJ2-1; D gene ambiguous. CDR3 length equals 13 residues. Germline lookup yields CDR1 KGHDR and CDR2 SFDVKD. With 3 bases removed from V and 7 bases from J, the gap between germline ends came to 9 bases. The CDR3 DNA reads TGTGCCACCAGTGATAGCACGGAGAATGAGCAGTTCTTC. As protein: CATSDSTENEQFF.

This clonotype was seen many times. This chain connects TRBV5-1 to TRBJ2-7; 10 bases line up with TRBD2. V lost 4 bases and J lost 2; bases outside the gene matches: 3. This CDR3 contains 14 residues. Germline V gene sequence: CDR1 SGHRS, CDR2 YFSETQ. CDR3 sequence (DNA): TGCGCCAGCAGCCGGACTAGCGGCCCCTACGAGCAGTACTTC. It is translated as CASSRTSGPYEQYF.

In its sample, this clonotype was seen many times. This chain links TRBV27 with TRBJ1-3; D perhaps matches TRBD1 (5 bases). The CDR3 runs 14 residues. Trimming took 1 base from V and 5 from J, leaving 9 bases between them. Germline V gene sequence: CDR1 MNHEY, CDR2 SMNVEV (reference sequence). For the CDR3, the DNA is TGTGCCAGCAGTTTATTCCCAGGGAGAAACACCATATATTTT. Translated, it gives CASSLFPGRNTIYF.

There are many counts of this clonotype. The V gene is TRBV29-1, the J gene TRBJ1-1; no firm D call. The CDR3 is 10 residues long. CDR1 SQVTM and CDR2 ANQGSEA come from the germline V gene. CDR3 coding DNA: TGCAGTACATGGTACACTGAAGCTTTCTTT. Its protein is CSTWYTEAFF.

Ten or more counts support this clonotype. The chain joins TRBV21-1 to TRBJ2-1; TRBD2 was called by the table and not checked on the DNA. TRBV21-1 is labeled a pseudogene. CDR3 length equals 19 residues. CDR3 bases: TGTGCCAGCAGCAAAGTTGGGACTAGCGGGAGCTGCGCCTACAATGAGCAGTTCTTC. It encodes CASSKVGTSGSCAYNEQFF.

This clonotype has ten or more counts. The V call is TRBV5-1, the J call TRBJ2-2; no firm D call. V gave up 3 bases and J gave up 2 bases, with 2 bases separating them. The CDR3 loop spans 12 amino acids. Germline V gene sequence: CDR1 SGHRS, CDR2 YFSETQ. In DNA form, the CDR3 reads TGCGCCAGCAGCTATAACACCGGGGAGCTGTTTTTT. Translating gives CASSYNTGELFF.

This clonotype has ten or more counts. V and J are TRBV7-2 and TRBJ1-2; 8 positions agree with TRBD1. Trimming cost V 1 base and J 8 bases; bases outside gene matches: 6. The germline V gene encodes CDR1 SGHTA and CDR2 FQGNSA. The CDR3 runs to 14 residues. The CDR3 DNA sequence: TGTGCCAGCAGCTTAGATGACAGGGGCAGCGGCTACACCTTC. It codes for CASSLDDRGSGYTF.